This is a list of T cell receptor beta chains from one sample in a study of identifying expanded T cells in peripheral blood. Measured with immunoSEQ multiplex PCR; TCRdb has only the in-frame clones, and not every one. The sample holds tens of thousands of clones; about 91% are singletons and the top ten take 2.8%. Material for sequencing was blood. The origin of the receptors is a person aged 18 to 75 in good health. Each CDR3 is given with its conserved first and last residue. The D gene is left open where the match is weak. Rows may omit the clone size; those that give it use once, few, many or a size class.

V gene: TRBV7-9; D gene: TRBD2; clone size: -; J gene: TRBJ2-5; CDR3 protein: CASSRKKTRGGETQYF; CDR3 DNA: TGTGCCAGCAGCCGTAAGAAGACACGGGGGGGAGAGACCCAGTACTTC
V gene: TRBV4-2; D gene: -; clone size: -; J gene: TRBJ2-2; CDR3 protein: CASSQDEGLTGELFF; CDR3 DNA: TGTGCCAGCAGCCAAGACGAGGGGCTCACCGGGGAGCTGTTTTTT
V gene: TRBV27; D gene: -; clone size: -; J gene: TRBJ1-3; CDR3 protein: CASSLQPTTTIYF; CDR3 DNA: TGTGCCAGCAGTCTCCAACCGACTACCACCATATATTTT
V gene: TRBV27; D gene: TRBD2; clone size: few; J gene: TRBJ2-5; CDR3 protein: CASSSIAGRYQETQYF; CDR3 DNA: TGTGCCAGCAGTTCAATAGCGGGGAGGTACCAAGAGACCCAGTACTTC
V gene: TRBV5-6; D gene: TRBD2; clone size: -; J gene: TRBJ2-7; CDR3 protein: CASSYSGNYEQYF; CDR3 DNA: TGTGCCAGCAGCTACAGCGGGAACTACGAGCAGTACTTC
V gene: TRBV28; D gene: -; clone size: -; J gene: TRBJ2-1; CDR3 protein: CASSLPRGINEQFF; CDR3 DNA: TGTGCCAGCAGTCTCCCCCGGGGGATAAATGAGCAGTTCTTC
V gene: TRBV10-1; D gene: TRBD1; clone size: -; J gene: TRBJ2-1; CDR3 protein: CASSPRGTGPFEQFF; CDR3 DNA: TGCGCCAGCAGCCCCCGAGGGACAGGGCCGTTTGAGCAGTTCTTC
V gene: TRBV6-5; D gene: -; clone size: -; J gene: TRBJ1-1; CDR3 protein: CASSYLGNTEAFF; CDR3 DNA: TGTGCCAGCAGTTACTTGGGGAACACTGAAGCTTTCTTT
V gene: TRBV7-9; D gene: -; clone size: -; J gene: TRBJ1-3; CDR3 protein: CASSSETGNTIYF; CDR3 DNA: TGTGCCAGCAGCTCCGAGACTGGAAACACCATATATTTT
V gene: TRBV29-1; D gene: -; clone size: -; J gene: TRBJ2-3; CDR3 protein: CSGSQGTDTQYF; CDR3 DNA: TGCAGCGGCTCCCAGGGTACCGATACGCAGTATTTT
V gene: TRBV11-2; D gene: -; clone size: -; J gene: TRBJ2-3; CDR3 protein: CASSPQTSTDTQYF; CDR3 DNA: TGTGCCAGCAGCCCGCAGACGAGCACAGATACGCAGTATTTT
V gene: TRBV2; D gene: TRBD1; clone size: -; J gene: TRBJ2-3; CDR3 protein: CASRELTGEADTQYF; CDR3 DNA: TGTGCCAGCAGGGAACTGACAGGGGAGGCAGATACGCAGTATTTT
V gene: TRBV4-3; D gene: -; clone size: -; J gene: TRBJ2-5; CDR3 protein: CASSQRSFEETQYF; CDR3 DNA: TGCGCCAGCAGCCAACGGTCATTCGAAGAGACCCAGTACTTC
V gene: TRBV5-1; D gene: TRBD1; clone size: -; J gene: TRBJ2-7; CDR3 protein: CASSYAGQGYEQYF; CDR3 DNA: TGCGCCAGCAGCTACGCGGGACAGGGTTACGAGCAGTACTTC
V gene: TRBV18; D gene: -; clone size: -; J gene: TRBJ1-5; CDR3 protein: CASSPRQTDDQPQHF; CDR3 DNA: TGTGCCAGCTCACCACGACAGACGGACGATCAGCCCCAGCATTTT
V gene: TRBV25-1; D gene: -; clone size: -; J gene: TRBJ2-6; CDR3 protein: CASGSATGANVLTF; CDR3 DNA: TGTGCCAGCGGAAGCGCGACTGGGGCCAACGTCCTGACTTTC
V gene: TRBV19; D gene: TRBD1; clone size: -; J gene: TRBJ2-7; CDR3 protein: CASSIGTGPYEQYF; CDR3 DNA: TGTGCCAGTAGTATAGGGACAGGGCCCTACGAGCAGTACTTC
V gene: TRBV28; D gene: TRBD2; clone size: -; J gene: TRBJ2-3; CDR3 protein: CASSSIIRTSGSTDTQYF; CDR3 DNA: TGTGCCAGCAGTTCCATCATTAGGACTAGCGGCAGCACAGATACGCAGTATTTT